This T cell receptor (beta chain) derives from a study of CD8+ T cells in alopecia areata. From PBMCs, CD4+ and CD8+ T cells were sorted. Once RNA had been extracted, it was reverse transcribed into cDNA to act as the sequencing template. Assay: immunoSEQ multiplex PCR; the TCRdb copy retains only in-frame clones and omits some. This sample has about 200,000 clones, with 45% to 70% found just once. This clone was counted between two and nine times. Antigen: not known. V shed 5 bases and J shed 8 bases, with 23 bases lying between them. Germline V gives CDR1 SGHRS, CDR2 YFSETQ. The CDR3 runs 16 residues. General observations from the study: Scalp sample data also include resident alphabeta T cells from normal skin. Relative to mice, TCR sharing across patients was less clear, a difference possibly HLA-related. The study found higher clonality in lesional than normal scalp, especially in alopecia totalis/universalis.

The clonotype originates from a human donor in good health. The chain combines TRBV5-1 with TRBJ2-1; weak D call: TRBD1 (6 bases). The sequenced material came from CD8+ T cells sorted from blood. CDR3 amino acids: CASSSTGIGWADEQFF. For the CDR3, the DNA is TGCGCCAGCAGTTCTACAGGGATTGGATGGGCGGATGAGCAGTTCTTC.